The present entry profiles one T cell receptor (beta chain) with its context. These data are taken from a study of T cell responses to AZD1222 COVID-19 vaccine. Germline values: CDR1 GTSNPN, CDR2 SVGIG (reference sequence). V shed 2 bases and J shed 4 bases, with 13 bases lying between them. CDR3 length: 14 amino acids. TCRdb keeps only in-frame clones here, not all; method: immunoSEQ multiplex PCR. The repertoire holds about 140,000 clones, more than 85% seen once, with 7.5% to 9.5% in the top ten. The material was peripheral blood, obtained on day 0 of AZD1222 vaccination. The receptor's source is an adult in good health. The genes are TRBV30 and TRBJ2-3; D is perhaps TRBD2 (6 bases). CDR3 in DNA: TGTGCCTGGAGTCCCGCGGGGAATTCAGATACGCAGTATTTT. It encodes CAWSPAGNSDTQYF.